Included here is one TCR beta chain sequence, with context. The antigen is not known. With a J-beta primer mix and a sample-barcoded 5' primer, a second PCR ran about 6 to 11 cycles. A tag from a template-switch adaptor with 12 random nucleotides marked each cDNA molecule. TCRdb reprocessed the 5' RACE reads via MiXCR and lists one record per CDR3 protein. The repertoire has 910,000 or so distinct CDR3 sequences, 51% of them found once; the top ten carry 20% to 25%. The sample belongs to a study of blood T cells in healthy people across ages. Background on the study: Template switching picked up about one barcoded beta molecule for each two T cells. Study conclusions and caveats: TCR beta diversity, measured per million T cells, fell in a roughly linear way with age.

The germline gives CDR1 LNHNV, CDR2 YYDKDF (reference sequence). V lost 0 bases to trimming and J lost 10 bases, with 16 bases between them. CDR3 length: 15 amino acids. J is TRBJ2-1 and V is TRBV15; D is perhaps TRBD2 (5 bases). The origin of this receptor is a woman aged 55 to 70 in good health. Sample: blood. CDR3 protein: CATSRDSGLVGEQFF. The CDR3 nucleotides are TGTGCCACCAGCAGAGATTCAGGACTCGTGGGGGAGCAGTTCTTC.